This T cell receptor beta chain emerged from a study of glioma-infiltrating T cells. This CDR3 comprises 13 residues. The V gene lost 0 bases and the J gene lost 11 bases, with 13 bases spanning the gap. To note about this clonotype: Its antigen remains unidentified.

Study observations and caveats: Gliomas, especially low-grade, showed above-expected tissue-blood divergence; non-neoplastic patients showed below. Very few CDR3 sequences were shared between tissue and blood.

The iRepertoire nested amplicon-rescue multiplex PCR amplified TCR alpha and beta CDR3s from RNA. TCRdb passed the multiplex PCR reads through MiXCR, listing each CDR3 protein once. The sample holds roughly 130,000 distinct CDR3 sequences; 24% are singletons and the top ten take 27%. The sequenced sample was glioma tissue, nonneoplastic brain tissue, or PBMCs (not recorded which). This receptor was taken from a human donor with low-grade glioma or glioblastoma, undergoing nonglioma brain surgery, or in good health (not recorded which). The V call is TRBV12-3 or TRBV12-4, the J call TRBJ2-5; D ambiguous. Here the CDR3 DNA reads TGTGCCAGCAGTTTAGCCGACATCGAAGAGCAGTACTTC. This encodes CASSLADIEEQYF.